These T cell receptor beta chains were read from a single sample in a study of shared clonotypes between healthy human individuals. Clones were read by immunoSEQ multiplex PCR, and TCRdb kept only the in-frame ones, dropping some. Of some 1.4 million clones listed, over 95% are singletons. Input material: naive CD4+ T cells sorted from blood. The receptors originated from a man aged 25-40 years in good health. Both conserved end residues are part of each CDR3. Each record gives: CDR3 length, V gene, CDR3 protein.

14 | TRBV18 | CASSPVLYYDEQFF
14 | TRBV18 | CASSPRQGVAEQYF
17 | TRBV15 | CATSRGWGHTSTDTQYF
15 | TRBV14 | CASSLFRGLTYEQYF
16 | TRBV5-1 | CASSLALATNTGELFF
13 | TRBV5-1 | CASSADPNTEAFF
15 | TRBV2 | CASSRDRVGNQPQHF
15 | TRBV19 | CASSSDRDGKNIQYF
15 | TRBV2 | CASSEDGLSNQPQHF
16 | TRBV5-6 | CASSLSGQGTEETQYF
20 | TRBV18 | CASSVKALGKSRAGANVLTF
16 | TRBV5-6 | CASSLAGGGRAYEQYF
18 | TRBV4-1 | CASSQASVFSGSPHEQFF
17 | TRBV12-2 | CASRFDPDRASGNTIYF
14 | TRBV7-6 | CASSPPGRSYEQYF
17 | TRBV5-1 | CASSLEPLAGNSYEQYF
16 | TRBV4-1 | CASSQDSGRRTGELFF
16 | TRBV7-6 | CASSSRGQGYTGELFF
16 | TRBV5-7 | CASTGLLESSYNEQFF
14 | TRBV25-1 | CASSEYGTGGIYTF
15 | TRBV2 | CASSEPGQGNTEAFF
20 | TRBV4-3 | CASSQDCLATCRLLRAVHNF
15 | TRBV2 | CASSVLAGGTGELFF
15 | TRBV28 | CASSLPGHLNYGYTF
12 | TRBV10-3 | CASRGADYGYTF
18 | TRBV9 | CASSVGPGTWGGTDTQYF
14 | TRBV28 | CASSPGQGDQPQHF
14 | TRBV18 | CASSPSEFSEKLFF
12 | TRBV6-1 | CASRTEGNTIYF